Listed here is a single T cell receptor (beta chain). Its cognate antigen is unknown. Stated treatment: around 19 received Ad26.COV2.S at low or high dose, single or two shots; roughly five received placebo; per-sample allocation not given. Specimens were obtained on day 63 following the first vaccine or placebo injection. In Boston, the donor was an adult between 18-55 years of age. The entry originates in a study of Ad26.COV2.S vaccination and SARS-CoV-2 variants. The study's findings and limits: Researchers cautioned that TCR breadth and depth analyses may have underestimated total T cell responses.

The table came from immunoSEQ multiplex PCR; TCRdb's copy has only in-frame clones and leaves some out. The data show about 350,000 clones, with about 85% seen just once and roughly 3.3% held by the top ten. Sequenced material: peripheral blood, taken in a trial of Ad26.COV2.S vaccine versus placebo. The source of this sequence is a person between 18 and 65 years old who received the Ad26.COV2.S COVID-19 vaccine or a placebo.

CDR3 DNA: TGTGCCAGCAGTTTAATTCGGGCGGGACGCGGGGAGCTGTTTTTT. This codes for CASSLIRAGRGELFF. The rearrangement links TRBV27 to TRBJ2-2, with TRBD2 as a possible D gene (6 bases). CDR1 MNHEY and CDR2 SMNVEV come from the germline V gene (reference sequence). CDR3 length: 15 residues. Deletions cut 2 bases from V and 7 bases from J, with 14 bases between.